This T cell receptor (beta chain) was observed in a study of T cell clonality in common variable immunodeficiency. General observations from the study: Fewer deletions and N-nucleotide insertions were reportedly seen in common variable immunodeficiency TCR beta sequences. Shared TCRbeta clones were fewer between CVID subjects than controls.

The CDR3 totals 15 residues. V shed 6 bases, J shed 4 bases, and the junction held 8 bases outside the gene matches. The V gene's germline CDR1 is MGHRA and CDR2 YSYEKL. Sequencing input was equivalent genomic DNA from CVID and controls. Some clones are missing from TCRdb's copy, which holds only in-frame ones; the method was immunoSEQ multiplex PCR. This sample comprises about 64,000 clones, none seen once only. This clone was counted at least ten times. Antigen specificity is unknown. Sequencing ends 3 residues short of the CDR3 end; the germline J gene provides the rest. Sequenced input: peripheral blood mononuclear cells. J is TRBJ1-2 and V is TRBV4-1; 10 bases match TRBD1. The receptor comes from a person aged 18-70 years in good health. The CDR3 region is CASSPGTGDSYGYTF. CDR3 DNA (partial): TGCGCCAGCAGTCCCGGGACAGGGGACAGCTATGGC.